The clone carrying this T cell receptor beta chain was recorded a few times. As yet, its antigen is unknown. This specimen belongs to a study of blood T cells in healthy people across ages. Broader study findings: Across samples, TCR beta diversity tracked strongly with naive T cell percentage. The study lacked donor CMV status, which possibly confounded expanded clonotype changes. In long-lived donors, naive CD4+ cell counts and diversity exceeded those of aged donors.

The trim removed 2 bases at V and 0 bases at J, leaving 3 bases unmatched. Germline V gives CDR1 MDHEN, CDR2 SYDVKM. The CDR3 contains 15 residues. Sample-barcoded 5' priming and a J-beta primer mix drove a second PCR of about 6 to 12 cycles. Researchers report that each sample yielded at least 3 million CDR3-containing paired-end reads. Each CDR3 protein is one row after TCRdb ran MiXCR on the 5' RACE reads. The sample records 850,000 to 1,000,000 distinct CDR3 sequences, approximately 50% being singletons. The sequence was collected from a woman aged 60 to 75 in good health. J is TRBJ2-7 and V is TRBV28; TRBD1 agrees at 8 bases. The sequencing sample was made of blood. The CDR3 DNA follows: TGTGCCAGCAGTTTACGACAGGGGATCTCCTACGAGCAGTACTTC. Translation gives CASSLRQGISYEQYF.